This T cell receptor (beta chain) was observed in a study of T cells expressing NK-cell markers. This CDR3 is built from 19 residues. The germline V gene encodes CDR1 SGHRS and CDR2 YFSETQ. Each CDR3 protein gets one entry in TCRdb, which reprocessed the 5' RACE reads and gives no DNA. In total, the table holds roughly 160,000 distinct CDR3 sequences. The genes are TRBV5-1 and TRBJ2-2; the D gene TCRdb calls, TRBD1, cannot be checked with no DNA. Sequencing was done on a sample of blood T cells: a sorted CD56 or NKG2C T cell subset, CD4+ or CD8+ T cells, or bulk PBMC T cells (not recorded which). The sequence was obtained from a woman between 18 and 75 years old in good health. Here the CDR3 reads CASSLRGQATVANTGELFF.